This passage covers 13 T cell receptor beta chains from one sample sequenced in a study of blood T cell repertoires in COVID-19. Generated by immunoSEQ multiplex PCR, the TCRdb table keeps only in-frame clones and is missing some. The repertoire includes fewer than 200,000 clones, about 88% of them detected once, and over 2% sits in the top ten. The specimen was peripheral blood. The receptors originated from a woman aged 80 or over with COVID-19, enrolled during active disease.

This chain joins TRBV10-3 and TRBJ2-1; D remains unclear. CDR3 size: 12 residues. From germline, CDR1 is ENHRY and CDR2 SYGVKD. V lost 4 bases and J lost 8, with 9 bases in between. The CDR3 loop is CAISVNRDEQFF. CDR3 DNA: TGTGCCATCAGTGTAAACCGGGATGAGCAGTTCTTC.

The chain carries TRBV9 and TRBJ2-1; 13 bases fit TRBD2. With V trimmed by 0 bases and J by 8 bases, 8 bases remained unmatched. The CDR3 consists of 17 residues. Germline assignment: CDR1 SGDLS and CDR2 YYNGEE. CDR3 amino acids: CASSVGEGLAGLDEQFF. CDR3 nucleotide sequence: TGTGCCAGCAGCGTAGGGGAGGGACTAGCGGGACTCGATGAGCAGTTCTTC.

The genes are TRBV7-9 and TRBJ2-7; TRBD2 matches 10 bases. The trim removed 2 bases at V and 7 bases at J, leaving 11 bases unmatched. The CDR3 runs 16 residues. Germline V gives CDR1 SEHNR, CDR2 FQNEAQ (reference sequence). The DNA for the CDR3 is TGTGCCAGCAGCTTACGGGCTAGCGGGAGCATCGGGGAGCAGTACTTC. This gives the protein CASSLRASGSIGEQYF.

The chain joins TRBV21-1 to TRBJ2-1; the table's TRBD2 call for D was not verified on the DNA. TRBV21-1 is flagged as a pseudogene. The CDR3 consists of 17 residues. The CDR3 bases are TGTGCCAGCAGCAAACTTGTGCGGGAGCACAATTACAATGAGCAGTTCTTC. Protein product: CASSKLVREHNYNEQFF.

CDR3 region: CASSVAAGTYSSYNEQFF. The CDR3 DNA is TGTGCCAGCAGCGTAGCTGCCGGGACATATAGTTCCTACAATGAGCAGTTCTTC. This chain uses TRBV9 with TRBJ2-1, with a possible D match to TRBD1 (6 bases). Trimming pared 0 bases from V and 1 base from J, leaving 17 bases between. Germline V gene lookup returns CDR1 SGDLS and CDR2 YYNGEE. The CDR3 is 18 amino acids. Complete variable domain (other parts from reference TRBV9 and TRBJ2-1): DSGVTQTPKHLITATGQRVTLRCSPRSGDLSVYWYQQSLDQGLQFLIQYYNGEERAKGNILERFSAQQFPDLHSELNLSSLELGDSALYFCASSVAAGTYSSYNEQFFGPGTRLTVL.

The gene calls are TRBV7-8 and TRBJ2-1, with 9 bases that match TRBD2. Looked up from germline, CDR1 is SGHVS and CDR2 is FQNEAQ. The ends lost 1 base at V and 8 bases at J; junction bases unmatched: 6. The CDR3 spans 15 residues. CDR3 region: CASSLGTSESHEQFF. In DNA form, the CDR3 reads TGTGCCAGCAGCTTAGGGACTAGCGAGTCCCATGAGCAGTTCTTC.

This clone was seen a single time. This sequence joins TRBV5-1 and TRBJ2-2; no definite D call. The CDR3 extends over 15 amino acids. Germline-derived CDR1 and CDR2 are SGHRS and YFSETQ. Trimming cost V 0 bases and J 4 bases, with 10 bases left between them. CDR3 sequence reads: CASSLALPGTGELFF. The CDR3 nucleotides are TGCGCCAGCAGCTTGGCCCTTCCGGGCACCGGGGAGCTGTTTTTT.

This clone showed up just a few times. The chain is built from TRBV12-3 or TRBV12-4 and TRBJ1-1; tentatively, D is TRBD1 (5 bases). This CDR3 contains 13 residues. Trimming shortened V by 6 bases and J by 4 bases, and 12 bases separated the two germline ends. The CDR3 here is CASSQGRVTEAFF. Here the CDR3 DNA reads TGTGCCAGCAGCCAGGGTCGGGTCACTGAAGCTTTCTTT.

The rearrangement joins TRBV11-1 to TRBJ1-1; 8 bases match TRBD1. The V gene end was trimmed by 5 bases and the J gene end by 4 bases; junction bases not matched to a gene: 6. Looked up from germline, CDR1 is SGHAT and CDR2 is FQDESV (reference sequence). The length of the CDR3 is 14 residues. The CDR3 region is CASSVGQGVTEAFF. In nucleotides, the CDR3 is TGTGCCAGCAGCGTCGGACAGGGTGTCACTGAAGCTTTCTTT.

The V gene is TRBV9, the J gene TRBJ2-5, with TRBD1 as a possible D gene (5 bases). V lost 0 bases to trimming and J lost 4 bases, with 13 bases between them. The CDR3 is made up of 15 amino acids. The germline V gene has CDR1 SGDLS and CDR2 YYNGEE. This CDR3 reads CASSVGAGSAETQYF. The CDR3, as DNA: TGTGCCAGCAGCGTAGGGGCAGGGTCGGCAGAGACCCAGTACTTC.

The rearrangement links TRBV6-5 to TRBJ2-2, with 9 bases that match TRBD1. With 1 base clipped from V and 6 bases from J, the junction kept 6 bases outside the gene matches. The CDR3 covers 16 residues. Germline V lookup: CDR1 MNHEY, CDR2 SVGAGI. In nucleotides, the CDR3 is TGTGCCAGCAGTTACTATGGGACAGGGATATCCGGGGAGCTGTTTTTT. It encodes CASSYYGTGISGELFF.

The chain couples TRBV9 to TRBJ1-6; 8 bases are a match to TRBD1. Per germline, CDR1 SGDLS and CDR2 YYNGEE. Trimming at V came to 4 bases and at J to 10 bases, leaving 13 bases not matched to a gene. This CDR3 contains 16 residues. The CDR3: CASSPHGQGGDSPLHF. CDR3 nucleotide sequence: TGTGCCAGCAGCCCCCACGGACAGGGAGGAGACTCACCCCTCCACTTT.

This chain connects TRBV7-2 to TRBJ2-1, with 11 bases lining up with TRBD2. The CDR3 totals 16 residues. Germline CDR1 reads SGHTA; CDR2 reads FQGNSA. After removal of 5 bases from V and 7 bases from J, the junction contained 10 bases not matched to a gene. The CDR3 region has the DNA TGTGCCAGCAGCATACCGGGACTAGCGGTAAAGAATGAGCAGTTCTTC. Its translation is CASSIPGLAVKNEQFF.